This entry lists 20 T cell receptor beta chains sequenced from one sample in a study of response to subunit inactivated influenza vaccine. TCRdb re-analysed the RT-PCR reads in MiXCR, keeping a single row per CDR3 protein. The profile shows around 580,000 distinct CDR3 sequences, 12% to 15% of them singletons. Sequences were derived from PBMCs from blood, sampled roughly 12 days after vaccination. Receptor source: a man aged 50 to 59 who received an inactivated influenza vaccine.

The CDR3 DNA reads TGTGCCAGCAGCCTAAGGCCGGGAGATGAGCAGTTCTTC. Residues: CASSLRPGDEQFF. The chain employs TRBV7-2 and TRBJ2-1, with D maybe TRBD2 (6 bases). The V end lost 5 bases, the J end lost 8 bases, and 13 bases lay between the germline ends. Germline loops: CDR1 SGHTA, CDR2 FQGNSA. This CDR3 has 13 residues.

The gene calls are TRBV7-8 and TRBJ2-1; TRBD1 matches 9 bases. Germline V CDR1 and CDR2: SGHVS, FQNEAQ. The CDR3 loop spans 16 amino acids. V shed 5 bases and J 4 bases; nucleotides not matched to a gene: 9. For the CDR3, the DNA is TGTGCCAGCAGCCGAACATCCGGGACAGGGTACAATGAGCAGTTCTTC. This codes for CASSRTSGTGYNEQFF.

This clonotype was found a few times. This chain joins TRBV9 and TRBJ2-7; possible D gene TRBD2, 6 bases. V lost 4 bases to trimming and J lost 2 bases, with 13 bases between them. The germline CDR1 and CDR2 sequences are SGDLS and YYNGEE. This CDR3 comprises 14 residues. The CDR3 DNA is TGTGCCAGCAGCCCAGCTCCGGGGGCCTACGAGCAGTACTTC. This sequence encodes CASSPAPGAYEQYF.

The chain combines TRBV5-1 with TRBJ2-5; no reliable D call. The CDR3 is 15 residues long. Germline values: CDR1 SGHRS, CDR2 YFSETQ. V gave up 3 bases and J gave up 0 bases, with 12 bases separating them. The CDR3 nucleotides are TGCGCCAGCAGCTGGTTGGCGGAGTACCAAGAGACCCAGTACTTC. The encoded protein is CASSWLAEYQETQYF. The full variable domain, completed using reference TRBV5-1 and TRBJ2-5, is KAGVTQTPRYLIKTRGQQVTLSCSPISGHRSVSWYQQTPGQGLQFLFEYFSETQRNKGNFPGRFSGRQFSNSRSEMNVSTLELGDSALYLCASSWLAEYQETQYFGPGTRLLVL.

This clonotype was seen a few times. This chain connects TRBV7-9 to TRBJ2-5; D ambiguous. Germline V gene sequence: CDR1 SEHNR, CDR2 FQNEAQ (reference sequence). CDR3 size: 14 residues. V was cut by 3 bases and J by 5 bases, with 13 bases left in between. The CDR3 nucleotides are TGTGCCAGCAGCTTTGCTCCCTTAGGGGAGACCCAGTACTTC. It yields the protein CASSFAPLGETQYF. Together with reference TRBV7-9 and TRBJ2-5, the CDR3 gives the full variable domain: DTGVSQNPRHKITKRGQNVTFRCDPISEHNRLYWYRQTLGQGPEFLTYFQNEAQLEKSRLLSDRFSAERPKGSFSTLEIQRTEQGDSAMYLCASSFAPLGETQYFGPGTRLLVL.

The table lists this clonotype with a few counts. This chain links TRBV27 with TRBJ2-7, with no clear D. Germline-derived CDR1 and CDR2 are MNHEY and SMNVEV (reference sequence). V dropped 5 bases and J dropped 2 bases, with 13 bases sitting between them. The CDR3 loop spans 14 amino acids. Written as DNA, the CDR3 is TGTGCCAGCAGTCCCACCGTTCGTCCCTACGAGCAGTACTTC. It codes for CASSPTVRPYEQYF.

Ten or more counts support this clonotype. The chain is built from TRBV4-3 and TRBJ1-1, with unresolved D. The CDR3 is 13 amino acids. From germline, CDR1 is LGHNA and CDR2 YSLEER. Trimming stripped 1 base from V and 1 base from J, with 4 bases between. CDR3 nucleotides: TGCGCCAGCAGCCAAGGACCGAACACTGAAGCTTTCTTT. This codes for CASSQGPNTEAFF.

The chain is built from TRBV24-1 and TRBJ2-1; TRBD2 matches 8 bases. Germline V lookup: CDR1 KGHDR, CDR2 SFDVKD. The CDR3 extends over 16 amino acids. V dropped 1 base and J dropped 4; count of bases not matched to a gene: 5. The CDR3: CATSDFRGGRYNEQFF. The CDR3 nucleotides read TGTGCCACCAGTGATTTTCGGGGGGGCCGTTACAATGAGCAGTTCTTC.

The chain joins TRBV7-2 to TRBJ2-2; TRBD2 might be the D (7 bases). The CDR3 covers 17 residues. V was shortened by 5 bases and J by 4 bases, with 20 bases between the two germline ends. Germline assignment: CDR1 SGHTA and CDR2 FQGNSA. The CDR3 spells CASSLVGTRGATGELFF. The CDR3 region has the DNA TGTGCCAGCAGCCTCGTTGGGACTCGGGGGGCCACCGGGGAGCTGTTTTTT. The full variable domain, with the rest looked up from reference TRBV7-2 and TRBJ2-2, is GAGVSQSPSNKVTEKGKDVELRCDPISGHTALYWYRQSLGQGLEFLIYFQGNSAPDKSGLPSDRFSAERTGGSVSTLTIQRTQQEDSAVYLCASSLVGTRGATGELFFGEGSRLTVL.

The rearrangement joins TRBV29-1 to TRBJ2-5; D is uncertain. The V end lost 5 bases, the J end lost 7 bases, and 11 bases lay between the germline ends. Germline-derived CDR1 and CDR2 are SQVTM and ANQGSEA. CDR3 size: 11 residues. The CDR3 region has the DNA TGCAGCGTTCCACGAATGGGGACCCAGTACTTC. This encodes CSVPRMGTQYF.

This clonotype was counted between two and nine times. DNA for the CDR3: TGCAGTGCTCTGGCTAGCGGGTTTAGCAACAATGAGCAGTTCTTC. It specifies CSALASGFSNNEQFF. The chain is built from TRBV20-1 and TRBJ2-1; 8 bases are shared with TRBD2. J was trimmed by 5 bases and V by 5 bases; bases with no gene match: 11. The CDR3 extends over 15 amino acids. Germline V gene data show CDR1 as DFQATT and CDR2 as SNEGSKA (reference sequence).

This clonotype has a count of ten or more. V usage is TRBV29-1 and J usage is TRBJ2-2; D call uncertain. Germline CDR1 reads SQVTM; CDR2 reads ANQGSEA. Trimming shortened V by 7 bases and J by 1 base, and 4 bases separated the two germline ends. The CDR3 contains 11 residues. CDR3 residues: CSAGNTGELFF. The CDR3 DNA is TGCAGCGCCGGGAACACCGGGGAGCTGTTTTTT.

J is TRBJ1-4 and V is TRBV6-2 or TRBV6-3, with 7 bases lining up with TRBD1. The CDR3 consists of 14 residues. Trimming at V came to 6 bases and at J to 11 bases, leaving 12 bases not matched to a gene. Germline V CDR1 and CDR2: MNHEY, SVGEGT. This CDR3 reads CASSRDSLLRKLFF. CDR3 DNA sequence: TGTGCCAGCAGCCGGGACAGCTTATTGCGGAAACTGTTTTTT.

This clonotype was counted at least ten times. The genes are TRBV6-4 and TRBJ2-3; TRBD2 matches at 7 bases. This CDR3 region has 21 residues. Germline V gene lookup returns CDR1 MRHNA and CDR2 SNTAGT. V lost 5 bases and J lost 1; bases outside the gene matches: 24. The CDR3: CASSPVRVGLSRGEGTDTQYF. DNA for the CDR3: TGTGCCAGCAGTCCGGTACGGGTCGGGCTATCACGGGGGGAAGGCACAGATACGCAGTATTTT.

The chain has TRBV4-1 and TRBJ2-3; 13 bases align to TRBD2. Trimming removed 4 bases from V and 3 bases from J; junction bases left unmatched: 7. The CDR3 has 17 amino acids. Germline V gene sequence: CDR1 MGHRA, CDR2 YSYEKL. CDR3 sequence (DNA): TGCGCCAGCAGCCGAGGACTAGCGGGAGTGTTGACAGATACGCAGTATTTT. As protein: CASSRGLAGVLTDTQYF.

The DNA of the CDR3 is TGTGCCACCAGCAGAGATAGGGGGCGGACTAGTAGACACAATGAGCAGTTCTTC. Residues: CATSRDRGRTSRHNEQFF. The chain recombines TRBV15 with TRBJ2-1; tentatively, D is TRBD1 or TRBD2 (7 bases each). The CDR3 is 18 residues long. From germline, CDR1 is LNHNV and CDR2 YYDKDF (reference sequence). Between the trimmed V and J ends, which lost 0 bases and 5 bases, there was a span of 20 bases.

This clonotype showed up just a few times. The rearrangement joins TRBV7-2 to TRBJ2-1; possibly TRBD2 for D (5 bases). CDR1 and CDR2 (germline): SGHTA, FQGNSA. CDR3 length: 16 amino acids. Trimming removed 1 base from V and 4 bases from J, with 14 bases in between. The CDR3 DNA reads as TGTGCCAGCAGCTTAGGACCTAGCTGGAAGTACAATGAGCAGTTCTTC. This sequence encodes CASSLGPSWKYNEQFF.

This clonotype came up a few times. CDR3: CASSSTGGSMETQYF. In DNA form, the CDR3 reads TGTGCCAGCAGTTCAACCGGGGGGTCTATGGAGACCCAGTACTTC. The chain couples TRBV12-3 or TRBV12-4 to TRBJ2-5, with TRBD2 matching over 7 bases. The junction had 10 bases not matched to a gene; V was cut back by 4 bases and J by 5 bases. CDR3 length: 15 amino acids.

At least ten counts were recorded for this clonotype. In DNA form, the CDR3 reads TGTGCCAGCAGTTACTGGGGACTGGGCTACGAGCAGTACTTC. This encodes CASSYWGLGYEQYF. The J gene is TRBJ2-7, the V gene TRBV6-2 or TRBV6-3, with D perhaps matching TRBD2 (6 bases). V was cut by 1 base and J by 3 bases, with 10 bases left in between. Looked up from germline, CDR1 is MNHEY and CDR2 is SVGEGT. The CDR3 spans 14 residues.

The chain is built from TRBV7-8 and TRBJ2-2, with a possible D match to TRBD2 (5 bases). The CDR3 spans 16 residues. Trimming removed 1 base at V and 1 base at J, with 10 bases between. Germline assignment: CDR1 SGHVS and CDR2 FQNEAQ. CDR3 region: CASSLVEGRNTGELFF. DNA for the CDR3: TGTGCCAGCAGCTTAGTAGAGGGAAGGAACACCGGGGAGCTGTTTTTT.